The 8 T cell receptor beta chains below all came from one sample that was sequenced in a study of T cell responses to AZD1222 COVID-19 vaccine (TCRdb year 2021). Sample time point, as interpreted from the label and publication: about 28 days (+/-7) after the second vaccine dose. The library relied on the immunoSEQ multiplex PCR assay. The table comes from immuneACCESS by way of TCRdb, which keeps in-frame sequences with V and J called. Part of the clones is missing from these tables; in studies checked, under half for an unresolved V gene and the rest for unknown reasons. This sample lists roughly 80,000 clones; 90% were detected once. The ten most abundant clones make up 3.3% of the sample. Material: peripheral blood, obtained 28 days after the second AZD1222 dose. The receptor set was obtained from an adult who received the AZD1222 COVID-19 vaccine.

This CDR3 is CASSWTENTEAFF. DNA for the CDR3: TGTGCCAGCAGCTGGACAGAGAACACTGAAGCTTTCTTT. The V gene is TRBV7-3, the J gene TRBJ1-1; D is possibly TRBD1 (6 bases). Trimming took 4 bases from V and 1 from J, leaving 7 bases between them. The CDR3 runs 13 residues. Germline V gives CDR1 SGHTA, CDR2 FQGTGA. Full variable domain (outside the CDR3, taken from reference TRBV7-3 and TRBJ1-1): GAGVSQTPSNKVTEKGKYVELRCDPISGHTALYWYRQSLGQGPEFLIYFQGTGAADDSGLPNDRFFAVRPEGSVSTLKIQRTERGDSAVYLCASSWTENTEAFFGQGTRLTVV.

The rearrangement links TRBV7-3 to TRBJ2-3; no reliable D call. V was clipped by 5 bases and J by 1 base, with 13 bases between them. This CDR3 spans 15 amino acids. Germline assignment: CDR1 SGHTA and CDR2 FQGTGA. The CDR3 protein is CASSDPASGTDTQYF. CDR3 nucleotides: TGTGCCAGCAGCGATCCGGCCAGTGGCACAGATACGCAGTATTTT.

The chain is built from TRBV5-8 and TRBJ2-5, with unresolved D. The CDR3 has 11 residues. V was shortened by 2 bases and J by 5 bases, with 4 bases between the two germline ends. The germline V gene has CDR1 SGHTS and CDR2 YDEGEE. As DNA, the CDR3 is TGTGCCAGCAGCTTTAAGGAGACCCAGTACTTC. Translated: CASSFKETQYF.

The chain uses TRBV6-6 and TRBJ2-7, with D uncertain. The CDR3 totals 11 residues. V lost 0 bases and J lost 9, with 6 bases in between. Germline values: CDR1 MNHNY, CDR2 SVGAGI (reference sequence). The DNA for the CDR3 is TGTGCCAGCAGTTACTCTTCGTGGCAGTACTTC. Translation gives CASSYSSWQYF.

The gene calls are TRBV30 and TRBJ2-5, with D tentatively TRBD1 (5 bases). Trimming removed 1 base at V and 5 bases at J, with 23 bases between. CDR1 and CDR2 from the germline V gene are GTSNPN and SVGIG (reference sequence). This CDR3 has 17 residues. Here the CDR3 reads CAWSAQPRTPSQETQYF. The DNA for the CDR3 is TGTGCCTGGAGTGCGCAACCCCGGACACCTTCCCAGGAGACCCAGTACTTC.

This chain joins TRBV6-5 and TRBJ1-5, with TRBD1 as a possible D gene (6 bases). The germline V gene has CDR1 MNHEY and CDR2 SVGAGI. V was pared by 7 bases and J by 1 base, with 11 bases between. The CDR3 sequence is 14 residues long. CDR3 sequence: CASTRQVSNQPQHF. DNA of the CDR3: TGTGCCAGCACCCGACAGGTCAGCAATCAGCCCCAGCATTTT.

The chain recombines TRBV10-3 with TRBJ1-2; D is uncertain. The CDR3 is 14 amino acids. Trimming cost V 0 bases and J 7 bases, with 12 bases left between them. The germline V gene has CDR1 ENHRY and CDR2 SYGVKD. The CDR3 region is CAISESHGVGGYTF. The DNA for the CDR3 is TGTGCCATCAGTGAGTCGCATGGGGTGGGTGGCTACACCTTC.

The chain links TRBV6-2 or TRBV6-3 to TRBJ2-1; TRBD2 matches 11 bases. This CDR3 has 16 residues. CDR1 is MNHEY and CDR2 is SVGEGT in the germline V gene. V shed 5 bases and J 1 base; nucleotides not matched to a gene: 4. Here the CDR3 reads CASSKLAGVSYNEQFF. CDR3 sequence (DNA): TGTGCCAGCAGTAAACTAGCGGGAGTTTCCTACAATGAGCAGTTCTTC.